Listed below are T cell receptor beta chains from one sample, sequenced in a study of chemoradiotherapy in HPV16-positive cancers. Generated by immunoSEQ multiplex PCR, the TCRdb table keeps only in-frame clones and is missing some. Of 30,000 to 40,000 clones listed, about 90% are singletons. Source: blood, taken from a patient who underwent chemoradiotherapy. The receptor source for this set is a human donor with HPV-associated anogenital cancer. Both conserved end residues are part of each CDR3. A D gene is named only where the DNA matches it firmly. Expanded clones are given a class, and other clones once, few, many or no size at all.

TRBD1	TRBJ2-7	TRBV7-9	-	12	TGTGCCAGCAGCCGACAGGGGTACGAGCAGTACTTC	CASSRQGYEQYF
TRBD1	TRBJ2-7	TRBV11-2	-	17	TGTGCCAGCAGCCGTTCGCCCGGGACAGGACTCCCTTGGGAGCAGTACTTC	CASSRSPGTGLPWEQYF
-	TRBJ2-2	TRBV6-6	-	13	TGTGCCAGTAACTGGTTTAGGTCCGGGGAGCTGTTTTTT	CASNWFRSGELFF
-	TRBJ2-7	TRBV6-1	-	12	TGTGCCAGCAGTGAAGGATGGGGTGAGTGGTACTTC	CASSEGWGEWYF
TRBD1	TRBJ1-1	TRBV25-1	-	15	TGTGCCAGCTTTCTCCAGGGGGCGATGAACACTGAAGCTTTCTTT	CASFLQGAMNTEAFF
-	TRBJ1-4	TRBV10-3	-	13	TGTGCCATCAGGGGAGGAGCGAATGAAAAACTGTTTTTT	CAIRGGANEKLFF
-	TRBJ2-2	TRBV6-6	-	15	TGTGCCAGCCTGGAGGGCCCCTCGGGCACCGGGGAGCTGTTTTTT	CASLEGPSGTGELFF
TRBD1	TRBJ1-2	TRBV5-3	-	13	TGTGCCAGGATTGGGACAGGGAGCTATGGCTACACCTTC	CARIGTGSYGYTF
-	TRBJ1-3	TRBV7-9	-	15	TGTGCCAGCAGCACCCCCCAGCGCTCTGGAAACACCATATATTTT	CASSTPQRSGNTIYF
TRBD2	TRBJ2-3	TRBV4-3	-	17	TGCGCCAGCAGCCCAACCGACGCCGGGACTACGCCAGATACGCAGTATTTT	CASSPTDAGTTPDTQYF
-	TRBJ2-5	TRBV27	-	13	TGTGCCAGCAGGTCCATGGAGCGGAGGACCCAGTACTTC	CASRSMERRTQYF
TRBD1	TRBJ1-3	TRBV9	-	16	TGTGCCAGCAGCGTAGACAGGGGGTACTCTGGAAACACCATATATTTT	CASSVDRGYSGNTIYF
-	TRBJ1-2	TRBV7-9	once	13	TGTGCCAGCAGCCCACAGGGAAACTATGGCTACACCTTC	CASSPQGNYGYTF
TRBD1	TRBJ2-1	TRBV4-1	-	17	TGCGCCAGCAGCACACGACAGGGACCAGGGTACTACAATGAGCAGTTCTTC	CASSTRQGPGYYNEQFF
TRBD2	TRBJ2-7	TRBV9	-	15	TGTGCCAGCAGCGTAGCCGGGACTACTTCCTACGAGCAGTACTTC	CASSVAGTTSYEQYF
TRBD1	TRBJ2-1	TRBV11-2	-	15	TGTGCCAGCAGCCGCTTCGGACAGGTCGACAATGAGCAGTTCTTC	CASSRFGQVDNEQFF
-	TRBJ1-1	TRBV9	-	13	TGTGCCAGCAGCGTAGGACAGGAAGGTGAAGCTTTCTTT	CASSVGQEGEAFF
-	TRBJ1-2	TRBV30	-	11	TGTGCCTGGAGTCTTTCCTTTGGCTACACCTTC	CAWSLSFGYTF
TRBD2	TRBJ2-2	TRBV9	-	19	TGTGCCAGCAGCCCCCGACTAGCGGGGGGTCTACAGAACACCGGGGAGCTGTTTTTT	CASSPRLAGGLQNTGELFF
-	TRBJ1-2	TRBV19	-	14	TGTGCCAGTAGTACTACTCACGCGGCGAATGGCTACACCTTC	CASSTTHAANGYTF
-	TRBJ1-4	TRBV27	-	15	TGTGCCAGCAGATCTTCTTGGGTGGGTAATGAAAAACTGTTTTTT	CASRSSWVGNEKLFF
-	TRBJ2-5	TRBV10-1	-	10	TGCGCCACCACGAGGGAGACCCAGTACTTC	CATTRETQYF
TRBD1	TRBJ1-2	TRBV30	-	14	TGTGCCTGGGGCAGACAGGGACTCAACTATGGCTACACCTTC	CAWGRQGLNYGYTF
TRBD1	TRBJ1-1	TRBV19	-	13	TGTGCCCTAAAGGGCAGGGGGTACACTGAAGCTTTCTTT	CALKGRGYTEAFF
-	TRBJ2-2	TRBV11-3	-	17	TGTGCCAGCAGCTTAGCTTCGGGGGTCCCATACACCGGGGAGCTGTTTTTT	CASSLASGVPYTGELFF
TRBD2	TRBJ2-5	TRBV18	-	15	TGTGCCAGCTCACCACAAGCGGGGGGCCAAGAGACCCAGTACTTC	CASSPQAGGQETQYF
-	TRBJ1-3	TRBV2	-	14	TGTGCCAGCATGCGTTACAGCTCTGGAAACACCATATATTTT	CASMRYSSGNTIYF
-	TRBJ1-2	TRBV30	-	13	TGTGCCTGGAAGAGACAGTCCTACTATGGCTACACCTTC	CAWKRQSYYGYTF
TRBD1	TRBJ1-6	TRBV15	-	15	TGTGCCACCAGCAGACGAAGGGACAGGGATTCACCCCTCCACTTT	CATSRRRDRDSPLHF
-	TRBJ2-5	TRBV11-2	-	17	TGTGCCAGCAGCTTTTGGCAGGACGCGGAAATGGGAGAGACCCAGTACTTC	CASSFWQDAEMGETQYF
TRBD1	TRBJ2-7	TRBV7-3	-	15	TGTGCCAGCAGCTCCCCCGGGACAGGGAGCTACGAGCAGTACTTC	CASSSPGTGSYEQYF
TRBD1	TRBJ1-5	TRBV4-3	-	15	TGCGCCAGCAGCCAAGATGGACAGGGCAATCAGCCCCAGCATTTT	CASSQDGQGNQPQHF
TRBD1	TRBJ2-3	TRBV18	-	15	TGTGCCAGCTCACCCCTGGGACAGGGGGTGGATACGCAGTATTTT	CASSPLGQGVDTQYF
-	TRBJ2-1	TRBV18	-	18	TGTGCCAGCTCACCACTTAGGCCTAGCTCCTCGTTCTACAATGAGCAGTTCTTC	CASSPLRPSSSFYNEQFF
-	TRBJ1-1	TRBV18	once	13	TGTGCCAGCTCACCAACAGAGAACACTGAAGCTTTCTTT	CASSPTENTEAFF
TRBD1	TRBJ1-2	TRBV5-1	-	14	TGCGCCAGCAGCTTAACAGGGGGCCGGGATGGCTACACCTTC	CASSLTGGRDGYTF
TRBD2	TRBJ2-1	TRBV30	-	13	TGTGCCTGGAGTTTGCGGGGGGACAATGAGCAGTTCTTC	CAWSLRGDNEQFF
-	TRBJ2-4	TRBV30	-	16	TGTGCCTGGAGTGTACGCGCCCTCCTAGACAAAAACATTCAGTACTTC	CAWSVRALLDKNIQYF
-	TRBJ2-7	TRBV7-2	-	14	TGTGCCAGCAGCATGGGGACCAACTCCTACGAGCAGTACTTC	CASSMGTNSYEQYF